This T cell receptor (beta chain) was recovered during a study of identical twins. Study findings and constraints: Cord blood beta clonotypes that were abundant carried fewer insertions, and memory repertoires showed no such trend. The study reached conclusions through statistical analysis that was cross-sectional, not following the same donors. Invariant MAIT and iNKT cells could partly confound zero-insertion analyses.

This clonotype was counted a few times. Antigen specificity is unknown. Template switching, a step in the protocol, added a universal primer site, and cDNA carried unique molecular identifiers. TCRdb processed the 5' RACE reads anew with MiXCR; each CDR3 protein has one entry. The sample lists around 470,000 distinct CDR3 sequences; approximately 15% were seen once. These data were likewise used in another study, on yellow fever vaccine responses in identical twins.

Sequencing was carried out using CD4+ T cells sorted from blood. The clonotype was recovered from a woman younger than 30 in good health.

Here the CDR3 reads CASSSPGTSNTGELFF. CDR3 DNA sequence: TGTGCCAGCAGTTCACCCGGGACATCGAACACCGGGGAGCTGTTTTTT. The chain links TRBV6-5 to TRBJ2-2; D perhaps matches TRBD1 (6 bases). Germline V gene data show CDR1 as MNHEY and CDR2 as SVGAGI. The CDR3 is made up of 16 amino acids. V was shortened by 4 bases and J by 0 bases, with 12 bases between the two germline ends.